These T cell receptor beta chains were read from a single sample in a study of HIV-infected patients and healthy controls. MiXCR, applied by TCRdb to the 5' RACE reads, yields one record per CDR3 protein. Here the sample spans some 6,100 distinct CDR3 sequences, 7.4% being singletons. The specimen was blood, collected during antiretroviral therapy. All receptors come from an adult with HIV infection. CDR3s include the opening cysteine and the closing phenylalanine or tryptophan. Size values are once, few and many counts, or a class for expanded clones, and some rows have none.

>TRBJ2-7|medium-sized|TRBV2
CASGTPGLLYEQYF
>TRBJ2-7|medium-sized|TRBV10-3
CAISEGKADYEQYF
>TRBJ1-1|many|TRBV15
CATSRDPPDSEAFF
>TRBJ2-5|medium-sized|TRBV7-2
CASSPDGLADQETQYF
>TRBJ2-5|medium-sized|TRBV3-1
CASTPRYQQETQYF
>TRBJ2-1|medium-sized|TRBV28
CASSYLAGQKGSYNEQFF
>TRBJ2-7|medium-sized|TRBV7-2
CASSLEDSSASYEQYF
>TRBJ2-7|medium-sized|TRBV28
CASSAFYRAHEQYF
>TRBJ1-1|medium-sized|TRBV5-5
CASRPVGGGTEAFF
>TRBJ1-1|medium-sized|TRBV10-3
CAISHRDSDMNTEAFF
>TRBJ2-1|medium-sized|TRBV7-8
CASSLLAGGPYNEQFF
>TRBJ2-1|medium-sized|TRBV20-1
CSARDITGAYNEQFF
>TRBJ2-3|many|TRBV14
CASSQSQAGAFFTDTQYF
>TRBJ1-5|many|TRBV3-1
CASSPSSGQPQHF
>TRBJ2-7|NA|TRBV19
CASSPTGTVSYEQYF
>TRBJ2-6|many|TRBV5-8
CASRMLLSGANVLTF
>TRBJ2-7|medium-sized|TRBV28
CASSSTLSYEQYF
>TRBJ2-1|once|TRBV5-1
CASFTPGTASYNEQFF
>TRBJ2-7|NA|TRBV2
CASGEAQDFTRGEQYF
>TRBJ2-1|many|TRBV28
CASSSGLAGVNEQFF
>TRBJ2-2|once|TRBV27
CASTQGGGRNTGELFF
>TRBJ1-6|many|TRBV6-6
CASSYSESGVNSPLHF
>TRBJ1-1|medium-sized|TRBV10-3
CAISEDGRPEAFF
>TRBJ1-1|many|TRBV20-1
CSTFRIDRGHGAFF
>TRBJ2-1|medium-sized|TRBV5-4
CASSLAGAAANEQFF
>TRBJ1-2|medium-sized|TRBV6-1
CASSEAQANYGYTF
>TRBJ2-1|many|TRBV24-1
CATSPGPLSYNEQFF
>TRBJ2-2|few|TRBV10-3
CAISVNTGELFF
>TRBJ1-1|medium-sized|TRBV4-2
CASSQDSGGPEAFF
>TRBJ2-2|NA|TRBV20-1
CSARDPRGANTGELFF
>TRBJ1-2|medium-sized|TRBV27
CASSWGQGFLYGYTF
>TRBJ2-7|many|TRBV9
CASSVGDSVSYEQYF
>TRBJ2-2|NA|TRBV30
CAWTQGAGELFF
>TRBJ2-2|few|TRBV12-3/TRBV12-4
CASSFRQGNTGELFF
>TRBJ2-7|medium-sized|TRBV7-9
CASSPKGTRPYEQYF
>TRBJ2-1|medium-sized|TRBV2
CASRPGTGPINEQFF
>TRBJ2-1|NA|TRBV2
CASRIDPSSYNEQFF
>TRBJ2-7|many|TRBV6-5
CASSSPKQGLGYEQYF
>TRBJ2-3|medium-sized|TRBV12-3/TRBV12-4
CASSPRVVASTDTQYF
>TRBJ2-7|NA|TRBV2
CASMIGTGAYEQYF
>TRBJ2-7|many|TRBV5-6
CASSSGTGAPYEQYF
>TRBJ2-1|medium-sized|TRBV7-9
CASRGTTNNEQFF
>TRBJ1-1|medium-sized|TRBV4-1
CASSQGPTENTEAFF
>TRBJ2-3|medium-sized|TRBV28
CASSFPSGGGTDTQYF
>TRBJ2-7|medium-sized|TRBV28
CASSFQGSIGEQYF
>TRBJ2-7|few|TRBV7-9
CASSLVGQGECEQYF
>TRBJ2-6|medium-sized|TRBV6-1
CASSAQGAGGANVLTF
>TRBJ2-3|many|TRBV20-1
CSAREILAGPDTQYF
>TRBJ2-1|NA|TRBV5-6
CASSWSGSYNEQFF
>TRBJ2-1|medium-sized|TRBV2
CASSGHPSSNEQFF